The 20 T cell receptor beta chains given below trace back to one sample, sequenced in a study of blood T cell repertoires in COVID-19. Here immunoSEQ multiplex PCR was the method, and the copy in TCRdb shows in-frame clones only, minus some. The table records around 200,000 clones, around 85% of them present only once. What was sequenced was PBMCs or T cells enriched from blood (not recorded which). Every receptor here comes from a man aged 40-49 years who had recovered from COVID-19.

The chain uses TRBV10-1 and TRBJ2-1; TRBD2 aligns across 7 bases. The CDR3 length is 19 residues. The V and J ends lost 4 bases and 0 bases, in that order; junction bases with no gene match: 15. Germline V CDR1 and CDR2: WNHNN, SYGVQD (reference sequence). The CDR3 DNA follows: TGCGCCAGCAGTGGGGAGCGGGGAGAGACGGTGGGCTCCTACAATGAGCAGTTCTTC. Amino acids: CASSGERGETVGSYNEQFF.

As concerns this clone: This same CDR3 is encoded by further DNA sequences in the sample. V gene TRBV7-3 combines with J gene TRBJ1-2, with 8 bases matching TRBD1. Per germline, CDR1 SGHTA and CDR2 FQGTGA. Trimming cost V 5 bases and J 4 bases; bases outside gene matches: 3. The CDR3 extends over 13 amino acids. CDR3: CASSPGQGYGYTF. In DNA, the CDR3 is TGTGCCAGCAGCCCAGGACAGGGCTATGGCTACACCTTC. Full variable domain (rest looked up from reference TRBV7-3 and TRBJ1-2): GAGVSQTPSNKVTEKGKYVELRCDPISGHTALYWYRQSLGQGPEFLIYFQGTGAADDSGLPNDRFFAVRPEGSVSTLKIQRTERGDSAVYLCASSPGQGYGYTFGSGTRLTVV.

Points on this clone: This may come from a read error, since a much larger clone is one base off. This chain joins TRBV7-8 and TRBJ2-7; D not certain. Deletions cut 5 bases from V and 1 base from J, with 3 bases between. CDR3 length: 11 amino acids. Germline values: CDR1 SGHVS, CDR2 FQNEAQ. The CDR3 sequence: CASSPSYEQYF. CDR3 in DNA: TGTGCCAGCAGCCCTTCCTACGAGCAGTACTTC. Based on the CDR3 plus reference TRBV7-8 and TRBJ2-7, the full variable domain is GAGVSQSPRYKVAKRGQDVALRCDPISGHVSLFWYQQALGQGPEFLTYFQNEAQLDKSGLPSDRFFAERPEGSVSTLKIQRTQQEDSAVYLCASSPSYEQYFGPGTRLTVT.

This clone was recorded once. Here the CDR3 reads CASSDQAGGKFF. The CDR3 coding sequence is TGCGCCAGCAGTGACCAAGCGGGAGGAAAGTTCTTC. This chain links TRBV10-1 with TRBJ2-1, with 9 bases fitting TRBD2. The CDR3 sequence is 12 residues long. V trimming: 3 bases; J trimming: 14 bases; junction bases outside the gene matches: 5. Germline values: CDR1 WNHNN, CDR2 SYGVQD (reference sequence).

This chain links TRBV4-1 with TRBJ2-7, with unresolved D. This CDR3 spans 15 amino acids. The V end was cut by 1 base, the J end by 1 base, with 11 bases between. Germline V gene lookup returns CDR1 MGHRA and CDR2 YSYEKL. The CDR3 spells CASSQVAQKSYEQYF. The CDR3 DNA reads TGCGCCAGCAGCCAAGTGGCACAGAAATCCTACGAGCAGTACTTC.

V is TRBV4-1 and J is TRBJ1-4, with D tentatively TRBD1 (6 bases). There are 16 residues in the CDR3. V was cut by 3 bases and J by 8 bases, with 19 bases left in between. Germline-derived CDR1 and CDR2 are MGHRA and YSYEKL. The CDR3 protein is CASSQNEARGREKLFF. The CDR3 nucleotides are TGCGCCAGCAGCCAGAACGAGGCCAGGGGTAGGGAAAAACTGTTTTTT.

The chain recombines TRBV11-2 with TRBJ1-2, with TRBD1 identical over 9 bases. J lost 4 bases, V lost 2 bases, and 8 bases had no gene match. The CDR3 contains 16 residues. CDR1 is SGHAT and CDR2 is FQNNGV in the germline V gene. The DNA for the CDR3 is TGTGCCAGCAGCTTATCGGTGGGACAGGGTGGCTATGGCTACACCTTC. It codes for CASSLSVGQGGYGYTF.

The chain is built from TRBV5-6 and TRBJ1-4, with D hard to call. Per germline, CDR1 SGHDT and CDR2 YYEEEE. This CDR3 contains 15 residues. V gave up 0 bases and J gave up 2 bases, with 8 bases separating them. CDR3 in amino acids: CASSLGRQTNEKLFF. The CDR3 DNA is TGTGCCAGCAGCTTGGGGCGGCAGACTAATGAAAAACTGTTTTTT.

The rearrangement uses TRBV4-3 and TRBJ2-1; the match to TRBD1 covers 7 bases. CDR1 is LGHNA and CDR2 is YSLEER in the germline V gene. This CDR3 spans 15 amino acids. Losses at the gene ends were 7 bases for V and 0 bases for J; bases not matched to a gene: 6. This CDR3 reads CASKRGTDSYNEQFF. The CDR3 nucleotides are TGCGCCAGCAAACGAGGGACAGACTCCTACAATGAGCAGTTCTTC.

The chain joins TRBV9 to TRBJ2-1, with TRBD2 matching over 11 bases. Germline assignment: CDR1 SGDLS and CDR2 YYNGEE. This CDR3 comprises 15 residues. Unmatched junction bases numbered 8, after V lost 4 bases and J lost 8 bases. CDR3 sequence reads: CASSSGTSGFDEQFF. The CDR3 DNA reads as TGTGCCAGCAGCTCCGGGACTAGCGGCTTCGATGAGCAGTTCTTC.

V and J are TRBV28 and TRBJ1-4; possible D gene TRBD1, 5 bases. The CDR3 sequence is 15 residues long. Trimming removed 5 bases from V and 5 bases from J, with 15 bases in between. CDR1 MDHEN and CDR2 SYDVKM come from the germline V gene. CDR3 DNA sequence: TGTGCCAGCAGTCAAGGAGGGGAATCAAATGAAAAACTGTTTTTT. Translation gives CASSQGGESNEKLFF.

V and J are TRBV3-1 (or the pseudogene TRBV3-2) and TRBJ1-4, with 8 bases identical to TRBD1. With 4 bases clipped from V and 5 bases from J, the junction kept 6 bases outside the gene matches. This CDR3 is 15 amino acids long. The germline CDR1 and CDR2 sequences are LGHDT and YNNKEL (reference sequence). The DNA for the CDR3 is TGTGCCAGCAGCCCTGGGACAGGATTCAATGAAAAACTGTTTTTT. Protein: CASSPGTGFNEKLFF.

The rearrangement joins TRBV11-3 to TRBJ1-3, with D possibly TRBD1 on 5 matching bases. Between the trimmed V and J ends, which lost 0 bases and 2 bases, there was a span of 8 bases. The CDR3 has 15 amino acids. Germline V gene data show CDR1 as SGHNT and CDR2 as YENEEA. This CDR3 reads CASSLEGLPGNTIYF. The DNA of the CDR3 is TGTGCCAGCAGCTTAGAGGGACTCCCTGGAAACACCATATATTTT.

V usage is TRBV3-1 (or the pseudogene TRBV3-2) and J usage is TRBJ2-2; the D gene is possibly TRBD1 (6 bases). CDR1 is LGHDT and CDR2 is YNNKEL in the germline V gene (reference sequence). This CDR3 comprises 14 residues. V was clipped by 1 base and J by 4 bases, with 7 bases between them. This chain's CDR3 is CASSQGRGTGELFF. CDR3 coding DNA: TGTGCCAGCAGCCAAGGCAGGGGCACCGGGGAGCTGTTTTTT.

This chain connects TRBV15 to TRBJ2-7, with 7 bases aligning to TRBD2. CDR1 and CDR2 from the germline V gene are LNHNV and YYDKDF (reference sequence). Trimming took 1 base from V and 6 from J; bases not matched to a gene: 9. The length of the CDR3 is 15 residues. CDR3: CATSRGGAGVGEQYF. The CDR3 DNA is TGTGCCACCAGCAGAGGTGGGGCGGGAGTTGGCGAGCAGTACTTC. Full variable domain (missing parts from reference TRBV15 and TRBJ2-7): DAMVIQNPRYQVTQFGKPVTLSCSQTLNHNVMYWYQQKSSQAPKLLFHYYDKDFNNEADTPDNFQSRRPNTSFCFLDIRSPGLGDTAMYLCATSRGGAGVGEQYFGPGTRLTVT.

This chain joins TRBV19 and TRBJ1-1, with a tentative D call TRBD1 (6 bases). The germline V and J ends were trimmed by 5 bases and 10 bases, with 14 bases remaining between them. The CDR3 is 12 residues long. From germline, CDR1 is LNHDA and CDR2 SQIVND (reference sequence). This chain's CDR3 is CASSPDSRGAFF. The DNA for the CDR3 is TGTGCCAGTAGTCCGGACAGTCGCGGAGCTTTCTTT.

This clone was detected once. The CDR3 region is CASSSRVGGGELFF. CDR3 coding DNA: TGCGCCAGCAGCTCCCGCGTAGGAGGCGGGGAGCTGTTTTTT. The V and J genes are TRBV5-1 and TRBJ2-2; tentatively, D is TRBD2 (5 bases). The CDR3 runs 14 residues. Germline CDR1 reads SGHRS; CDR2 reads YFSETQ. V was shortened by 3 bases and J by 7 bases, with 13 bases between the two germline ends. The whole variable domain, remainder taken from reference TRBV5-1 and TRBJ2-2, is KAGVTQTPRYLIKTRGQQVTLSCSPISGHRSVSWYQQTPGQGLQFLFEYFSETQRNKGNFPGRFSGRQFSNSRSEMNVSTLELGDSALYLCASSSRVGGGELFFGEGSRLTVL.

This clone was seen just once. This CDR3 is CASSQTRAGGVADTQYF. For the CDR3, the DNA is TGCGCCAGCAGCCAGACCAGAGCGGGGGGTGTAGCAGATACGCAGTATTTT. The V call is TRBV4-1, the J call TRBJ2-3; 9 bases are shared with TRBD2. The J segment lost 4 bases and the V segment lost 3 bases, leaving 11 bases of the junction unmatched. The CDR3 totals 17 residues. Germline V gives CDR1 MGHRA, CDR2 YSYEKL.

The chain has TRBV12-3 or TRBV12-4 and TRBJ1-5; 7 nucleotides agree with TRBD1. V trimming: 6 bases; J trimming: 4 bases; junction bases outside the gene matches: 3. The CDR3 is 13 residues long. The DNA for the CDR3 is TGTGCCAGCAGCACGACAGGGAATCAGCCCCAGCATTTT. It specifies CASSTTGNQPQHF.

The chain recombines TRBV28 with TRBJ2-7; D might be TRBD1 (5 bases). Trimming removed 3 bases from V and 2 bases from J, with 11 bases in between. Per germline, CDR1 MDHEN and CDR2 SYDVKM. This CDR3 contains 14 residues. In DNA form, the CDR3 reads TGTGCCAGCAGTTTTGCCGACAGTCCCTACGAGCAGTACTTC. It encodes CASSFADSPYEQYF. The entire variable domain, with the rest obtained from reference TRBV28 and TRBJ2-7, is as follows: DVKVTQSSRYLVKRTGEKVFLECVQDMDHENMFWYRQDPGLGLRLIYFSYDVKMKEKGDIPEGYSVSREKKERFSLILESASTNQTSMYLCASSFADSPYEQYFGPGTRLTVT.